This entry describes one TCR beta chain. What it binds is unknown. This entry is derived from a study of cytomegalovirus exposure and HLA in healthy donors. Study summary: Earlier results showed roughly 120 million unique TCR beta sequences derived from approximately 170 million T cells. Findings of the study overall: In all likelihood, a cluster of highly shared sequence variants was a sequencing artifact. HLA alleles were associated with some 17,000 TCR beta sequences in a later analysis at 0.05 false discovery rate.

The V gene's germline CDR1 is MNHNS and CDR2 SASEGT. Germline trimming cut 5 bases from V and 4 bases from J; bases unmatched to any gene: 4. The CDR3 spans 14 residues. The PCR ran on 60 Vbeta and 13 Jbeta primers. Data came from immunoSEQ multiplex PCR; TCRdb stores just in-frame clones and leaves some out. The table has approximately 140,000 clones, more than 70% seen once. Sampled while nominally healthy, donors likely had unrecorded immune exposures. The sequenced sample was PBMCs. The source of this sequence is a woman between 50 and 59 years old in good health and CMV-seronegative. The chain links TRBV6-1 to TRBJ1-4; 7 bases agree with TRBD1. The DNA of the CDR3 is TGTGCCAGCAGTCGGACAGGCCTTAATGAAAAACTGTTTTTT. Translation gives CASSRTGLNEKLFF.